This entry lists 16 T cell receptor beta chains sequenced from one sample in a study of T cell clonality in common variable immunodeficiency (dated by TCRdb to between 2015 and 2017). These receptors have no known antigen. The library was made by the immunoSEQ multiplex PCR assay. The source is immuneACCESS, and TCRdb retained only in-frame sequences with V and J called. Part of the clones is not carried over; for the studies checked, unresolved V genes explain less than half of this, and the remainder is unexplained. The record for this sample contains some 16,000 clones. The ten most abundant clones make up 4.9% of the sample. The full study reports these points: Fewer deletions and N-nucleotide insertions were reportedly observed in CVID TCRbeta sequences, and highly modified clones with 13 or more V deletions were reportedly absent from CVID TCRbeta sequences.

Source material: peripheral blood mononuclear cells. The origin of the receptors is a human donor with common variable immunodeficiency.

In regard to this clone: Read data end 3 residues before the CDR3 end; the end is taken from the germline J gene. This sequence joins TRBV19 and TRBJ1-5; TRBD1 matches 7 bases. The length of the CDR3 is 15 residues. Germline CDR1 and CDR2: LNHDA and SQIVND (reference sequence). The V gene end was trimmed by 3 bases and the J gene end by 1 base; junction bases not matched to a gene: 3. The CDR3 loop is CASSIRQGSNQPQHF. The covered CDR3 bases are TGTGCCAGTAGTATCCGACAGGGAAGCAATCAGCCC.

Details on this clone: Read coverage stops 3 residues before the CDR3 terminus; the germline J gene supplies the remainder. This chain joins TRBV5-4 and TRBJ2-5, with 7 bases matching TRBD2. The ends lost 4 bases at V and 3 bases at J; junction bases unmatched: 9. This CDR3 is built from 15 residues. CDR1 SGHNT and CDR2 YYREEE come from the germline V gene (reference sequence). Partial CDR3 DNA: TGTGCCAGCAGCGGGGGGGACGGGGACGAAGAGACC. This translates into CASSGGDGDEET. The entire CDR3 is CASSGGDGDEETQYF.

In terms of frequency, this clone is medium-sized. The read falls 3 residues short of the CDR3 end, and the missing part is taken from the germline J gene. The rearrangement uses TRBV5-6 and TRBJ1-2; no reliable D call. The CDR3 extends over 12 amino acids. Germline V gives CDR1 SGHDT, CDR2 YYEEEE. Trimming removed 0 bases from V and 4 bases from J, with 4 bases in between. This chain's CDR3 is CASSLDSYGYTF. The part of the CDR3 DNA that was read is TGTGCCAGCAGCTTGGACAGCTATGGC. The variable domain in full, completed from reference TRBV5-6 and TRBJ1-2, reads DAGVTQSPTHLIKTRGQQVTLRCSPKSGHDTVSWYQQALGQGPQFIFQYYEEEERQRGNFPDRFSGHQFPNYSSELNVNALLLGDSALYLCASSLDSYGYTFGSGTRLTVV.

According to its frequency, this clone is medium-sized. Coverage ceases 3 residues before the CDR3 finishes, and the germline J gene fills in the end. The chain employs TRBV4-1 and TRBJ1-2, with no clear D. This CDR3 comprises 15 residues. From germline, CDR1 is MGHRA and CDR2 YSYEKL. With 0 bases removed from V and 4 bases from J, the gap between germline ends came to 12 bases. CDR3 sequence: CASSQDLKGSYGYTF. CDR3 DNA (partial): TGCGCCAGCAGCCAAGATCTCAAGGGTAGCTATGGC.

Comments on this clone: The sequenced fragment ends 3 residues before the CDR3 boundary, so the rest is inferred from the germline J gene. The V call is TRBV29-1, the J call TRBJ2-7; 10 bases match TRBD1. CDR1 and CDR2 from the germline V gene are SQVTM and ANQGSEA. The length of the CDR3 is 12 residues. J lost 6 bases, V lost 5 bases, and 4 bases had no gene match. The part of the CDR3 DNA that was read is TGCAGCGTTCGACAGGGGGCCGGCGAG. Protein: CSVRQGAGE. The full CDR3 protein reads CSVRQGAGEQYF.

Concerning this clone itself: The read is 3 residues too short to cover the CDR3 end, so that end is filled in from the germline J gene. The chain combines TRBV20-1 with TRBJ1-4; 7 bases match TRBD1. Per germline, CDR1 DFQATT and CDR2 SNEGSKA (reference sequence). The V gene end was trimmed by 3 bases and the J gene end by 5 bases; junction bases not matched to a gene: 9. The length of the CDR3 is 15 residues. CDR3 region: CSARRGDSPNEKLFF. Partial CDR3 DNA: TGCAGTGCTAGGAGGGGGGACAGCCCGAATGAAAAA.

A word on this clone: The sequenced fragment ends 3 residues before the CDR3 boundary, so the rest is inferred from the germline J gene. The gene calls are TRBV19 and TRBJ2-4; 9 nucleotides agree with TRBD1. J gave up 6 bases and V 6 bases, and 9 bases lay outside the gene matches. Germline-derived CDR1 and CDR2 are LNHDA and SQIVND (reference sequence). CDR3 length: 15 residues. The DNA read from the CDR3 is TGTGCCAGTAGAACAACCGGACAGGGGCGAAACATT. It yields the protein CASRTTGQGRNI. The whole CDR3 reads CASRTTGQGRNIQYF.

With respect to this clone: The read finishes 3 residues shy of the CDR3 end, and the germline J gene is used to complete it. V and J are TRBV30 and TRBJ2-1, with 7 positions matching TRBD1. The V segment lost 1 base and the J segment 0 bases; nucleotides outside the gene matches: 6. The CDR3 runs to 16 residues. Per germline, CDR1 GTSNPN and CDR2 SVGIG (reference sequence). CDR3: CAWSGGTASSYNEQFF. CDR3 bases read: TGTGCCTGGAGTGGGGGGACAGCTAGCTCCTACAATGAG.

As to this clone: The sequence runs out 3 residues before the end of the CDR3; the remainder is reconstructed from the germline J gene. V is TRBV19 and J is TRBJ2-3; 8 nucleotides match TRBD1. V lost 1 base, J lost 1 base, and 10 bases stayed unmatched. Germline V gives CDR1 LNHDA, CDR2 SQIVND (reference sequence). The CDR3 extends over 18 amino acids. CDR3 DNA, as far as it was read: TGTGCCAGTAGTATAGCCGGGACAGGTCTACTCGGCACAGATACG. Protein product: CASSIAGTGLLGTDT. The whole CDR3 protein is CASSIAGTGLLGTDTQYF.

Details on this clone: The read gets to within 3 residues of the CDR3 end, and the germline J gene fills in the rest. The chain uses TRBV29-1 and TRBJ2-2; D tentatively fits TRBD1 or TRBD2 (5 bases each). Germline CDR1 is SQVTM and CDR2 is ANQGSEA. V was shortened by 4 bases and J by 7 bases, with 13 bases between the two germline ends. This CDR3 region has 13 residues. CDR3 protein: CSVGGVVNGELFF. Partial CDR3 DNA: TGCAGCGTTGGAGGGGTGGTTAACGGGGAG.

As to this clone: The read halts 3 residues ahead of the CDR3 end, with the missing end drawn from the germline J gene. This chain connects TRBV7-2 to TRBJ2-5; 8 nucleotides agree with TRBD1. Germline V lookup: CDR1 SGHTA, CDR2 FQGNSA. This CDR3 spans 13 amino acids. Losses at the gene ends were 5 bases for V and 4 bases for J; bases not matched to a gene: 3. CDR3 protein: CASSPRGPETQYF. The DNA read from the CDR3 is TGTGCCAGCAGCCCCAGGGGGCCAGAGACC.

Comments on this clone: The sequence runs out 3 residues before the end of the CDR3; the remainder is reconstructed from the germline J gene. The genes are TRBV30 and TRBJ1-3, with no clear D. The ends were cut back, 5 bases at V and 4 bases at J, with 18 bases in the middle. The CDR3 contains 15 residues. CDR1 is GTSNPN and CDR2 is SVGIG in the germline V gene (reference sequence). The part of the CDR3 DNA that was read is TGTGCCTGGGCACCCCACAGCCCGGGGGGAAACACC. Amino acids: CAWAPHSPGGNT. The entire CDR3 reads CAWAPHSPGGNTIYF. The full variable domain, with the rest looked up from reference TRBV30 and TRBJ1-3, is SQTIHQWPATLVQPVGSPLSLECTVEGTSNPNLYWYRQAAGRGLQLLFYSVGIGQISSEVPQNLSASRPQDRQFILSSKKLLLSDSGFYLCAWAPHSPGGNTIYFGEGSWLTVV.

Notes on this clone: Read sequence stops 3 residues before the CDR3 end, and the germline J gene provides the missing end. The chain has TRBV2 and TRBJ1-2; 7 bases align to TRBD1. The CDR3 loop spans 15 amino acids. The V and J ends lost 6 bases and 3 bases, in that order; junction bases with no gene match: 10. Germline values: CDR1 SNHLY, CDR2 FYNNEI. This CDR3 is CASRAQTGSHYGYTF. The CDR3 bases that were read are TGTGCCAGCAGGGCTCAGACAGGGTCGCACTATGGC.

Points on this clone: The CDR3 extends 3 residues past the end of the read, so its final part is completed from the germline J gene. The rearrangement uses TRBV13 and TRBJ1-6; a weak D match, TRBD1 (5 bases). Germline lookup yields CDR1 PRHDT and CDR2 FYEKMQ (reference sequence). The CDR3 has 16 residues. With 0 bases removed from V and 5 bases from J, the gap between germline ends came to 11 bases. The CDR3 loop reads CASSLGLWGDNSPLHF. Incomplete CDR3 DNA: TGTGCCAGCAGCTTAGGCCTGTGGGGGGATAATTCACCC.

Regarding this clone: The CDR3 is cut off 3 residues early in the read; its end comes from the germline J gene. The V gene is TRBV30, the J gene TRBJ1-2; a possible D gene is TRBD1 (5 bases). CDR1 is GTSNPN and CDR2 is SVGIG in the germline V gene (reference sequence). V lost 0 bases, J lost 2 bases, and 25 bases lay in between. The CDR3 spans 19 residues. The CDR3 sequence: CAWSVMAVGGLPLNYGYTF. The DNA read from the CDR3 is TGTGCCTGGAGTGTAATGGCGGTCGGGGGACTGCCTTTAAACTATGGC.

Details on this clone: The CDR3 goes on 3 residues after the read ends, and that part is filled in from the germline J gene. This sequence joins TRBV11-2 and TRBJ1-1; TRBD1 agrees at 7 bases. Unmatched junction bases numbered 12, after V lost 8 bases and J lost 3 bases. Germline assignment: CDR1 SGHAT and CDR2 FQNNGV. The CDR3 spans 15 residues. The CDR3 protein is CASDDGVRGHTEAFF. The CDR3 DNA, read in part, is TGTGCCAGCGACGACGGCGTGAGGGGGCACACTGAA.